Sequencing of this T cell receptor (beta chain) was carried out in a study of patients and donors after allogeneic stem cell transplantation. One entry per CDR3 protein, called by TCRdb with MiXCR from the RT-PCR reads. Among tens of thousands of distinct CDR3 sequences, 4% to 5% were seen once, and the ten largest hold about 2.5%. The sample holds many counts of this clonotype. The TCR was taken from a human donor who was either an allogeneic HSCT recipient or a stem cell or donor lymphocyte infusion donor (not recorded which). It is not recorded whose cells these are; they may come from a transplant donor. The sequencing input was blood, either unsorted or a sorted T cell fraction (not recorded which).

DNA for the CDR3: TGCAGTGCTAGGATTGCGGGAGGGCCCGGGGAGCTGTTTTTT. It is translated as CSARIAGGPGELFF. The chain is built from TRBV20-1 and TRBJ2-2, with 9 positions matching TRBD2. Trimming removed 3 bases from V and 6 bases from J; junction bases left unmatched: 5. The CDR3 covers 14 residues. Germline V gene lookup returns CDR1 DFQATT and CDR2 SNEGSKA (reference sequence).